This T cell receptor (beta chain) emerged from a study of neurological immune-mediated disorders. Study results and limitations: For the multiple sclerosis repertoire cluster, no association with any clinical or MRI feature was found. Patients with HTLV-1-associated myelopathy had the highest level of TCR clonal expansion, whereas patients with multiple sclerosis had the lowest level, falling beneath the level found in healthy controls.

The CDR3 extends over 14 amino acids. V was shortened by 2 bases and J by 8 bases, with 15 bases between the two germline ends. Time point described: longitudinal time-point 3. This clonotype has ten or more counts. Antigen: not known. With 10-nucleotide random UMIs included, cDNA was synthesized by 5'RACE. Over 190 million TCR-beta sequences from 15-18 subjects came out of each sequencing run. TCRdb recomputed calls from the 5' RACE reads with MiXCR, one row per CDR3 protein. Of tens of thousands of distinct CDR3 sequences listed, about 4.3% were seen once; the top ten hold about 5.7%. The specimen was PBMCs. The receptor was derived from a woman aged 55-69 years with multiple sclerosis. The V gene is TRBV12-3 or TRBV12-4, the J gene TRBJ1-2; TRBD1 is a possible D gene (5 bases). The CDR3 is CASSLNGGNGGYTF. In nucleotides, the CDR3 is TGTGCCAGCAGTTTAAACGGGGGAAATGGGGGCTACACCTTC.